The text below deals with one T cell receptor beta chain. The antigen it recognizes is unknown. Base qualities are not recorded, but no much larger clone differs from it by a single base. The immunoSEQ Assay, a bias-controlled multiplex PCR, was used to amplify TCRbeta CDR3 regions from genomic DNA. Per the authors' processing: Nucleated cell counts per sample were estimated from amplification of reference gene primers within the assay. Sequence reads were collapsed and filtered to measure the absolute abundance of every unique TCRbeta CDR3 rearrangement. For each sample, productive Simpson clonality was calculated as the square root of Simpson's diversity index across productive rearrangements. TCRdb stores this immuneACCESS table with in-frame sequences only. Part of the clones is absent; in the studies checked, under half of the shortfall reflects unresolved V genes, and no reason is known for the rest. D and trimming were read from the DNA, whereas the V and J calls and clone size are those reported in that table. The sample profile shows around 70,000 clones; roughly 88% of them were found once. About 4.6% of the sample lies in the top ten.

Collaborating institutions collected whole blood in K2EDTA tubes following their own protocols. For TCRbeta analysis, collaborators shipped samples in one of three forms: frozen whole blood, isolated PBMCs, or DNA extracted from either of those sample types. The sample belongs to a study of blood T cell repertoires in COVID-19 (dated by TCRdb to between 2020 and 2021). Looking at the study overall: Samples from collaborators originated in the United States, Italy and Spain and spanned both the acute and convalescent phases of COVID-19. Sample metadata almost always included a de-identified subject ID, COVID-19 status, age in years and sex. The samples were drawn from two sources: the first 160 participants of the ongoing ImmuneRACE study, and over 1,000 subjects contributed by 6 global collaborators. Deeply sampled blood TCRbeta repertoires from subjects exposed to, actively infected with, or recovered from COVID-19 were included in the dataset. Where available, HLA class I and class II types were obtained from metadata supplied by the sample provider rather than from assay-based typing. The material from the prospective study consisted of cDNA or gDNA derived from T cells, B-cell-depleted T cells, or PBMCs. The repertoires were made available in a free public database intended to serve as a resource for research on the immune response to SARS-CoV-2.

The paper as a whole reports these results and caveats: Clinical and demographic metadata were provided uncurated, with the amount varying by source and participant.

This receptor was identified in a human donor in a cohort sampled during active COVID-19. The sequenced material came from peripheral blood.

The CDR3 loop reads CSAKTGSYEQYF. Read as DNA, the sequence is TGCAGCGCGAAGACGGGCTCCTACGAGCAGTACTTC. Recombination linked TRBV29-1 to TRBJ2-7; the D gene identity is not certain. The cysteine opens and the phenylalanine closes a CDR3 of 12 amino acids. The only DNA kept is the CDR3, 36 bases in frame from the first base. V lost 7 bases and J lost 0 bases; the stretch between them is 10 bases long. In the germline V gene, CDR1 corresponds to SQVTM and CDR2 to ANQGSEA.